These T cell receptor beta chains were read from a single sample in a study of identifying expanded T cells in peripheral blood. TCRdb's table, derived via immunoSEQ multiplex PCR, lists solely in-frame clones and lacks some. The table shows 85,000 to 100,000 clones, with approximately 88% occurring only once. The source material was blood. The receptors were gathered from a person between 18 and 75 years old in good health. The CDR3 runs from the conserved cysteine through the conserved F or W. The order of the fields is clone size, D gene, V gene, J gene, CDR3 protein, CDR3 DNA. The D gene is left open where the match is weak. Clone size is not always given. Where it is, it says once, few, many or a class for expanded clones.

size: medium-sized; D: TRBD2; V: TRBV6-4; J: TRBJ2-2; CDR3: CASSASGDTGELFF; DNA: TGTGCCAGCAGTGCTAGCGGAGACACCGGGGAGCTGTTTTTT
size: -; D: -; V: TRBV29-1; J: TRBJ1-1; CDR3: CSGENTEAFF; DNA: TGCAGCGGGGAGAACACTGAAGCTTTCTTT
size: -; D: TRBD2; V: TRBV2; J: TRBJ2-7; CDR3: CASRATSGSGSEQYF; DNA: TGTGCCAGCAGGGCGACTAGCGGGAGTGGTTCCGAGCAGTACTTC
size: once; D: TRBD2; V: TRBV30; J: TRBJ2-1; CDR3: CAWRFSGRPYEQFF; DNA: TGTGCCTGGAGGTTTAGCGGGAGACCCTATGAGCAGTTCTTC
size: -; D: -; V: TRBV7-9; J: TRBJ2-2; CDR3: CASSLPGLGTGELFF; DNA: TGTGCCAGCAGCTTGCCCGGGTTGGGCACCGGGGAGCTGTTTTTT
size: -; D: -; V: TRBV7-2; J: TRBJ1-2; CDR3: CASSDTDSLGYTF; DNA: TGTGCCAGCAGCGACACCGACAGCTTGGGCTACACCTTC
size: -; D: -; V: TRBV29-1; J: TRBJ1-5; CDR3: CSVGSGSNQPQHF; DNA: TGCAGCGTTGGATCCGGGAGCAATCAGCCCCAGCATTTT
size: -; D: TRBD2; V: TRBV5-4; J: TRBJ2-5; CDR3: CASSLGLAGVPPETQYF; DNA: TGTGCCAGCAGCTTGGGACTAGCGGGAGTTCCCCCCGAGACCCAGTACTTC
size: -; D: -; V: TRBV2; J: TRBJ2-5; CDR3: CASNGAAQETQYF; DNA: TGTGCCAGCAATGGGGCAGCACAAGAGACCCAGTACTTC
size: -; D: TRBD2; V: TRBV7-3; J: TRBJ2-1; CDR3: CASSARTSGNEQFF; DNA: TGTGCCAGCAGCGCGAGGACTAGTGGCAATGAGCAGTTCTTC
size: -; D: TRBD1; V: TRBV5-6; J: TRBJ2-7; CDR3: CASTGTGGTYSYEQYF; DNA: TGTGCCAGCACCGGGACAGGGGGCACTTACTCCTACGAGCAGTACTTC
size: few; D: -; V: TRBV28; J: TRBJ2-3; CDR3: CASSLTSSGTDTQYF; DNA: TGTGCCAGCAGTTTGACTAGTTCGGGCACAGATACGCAGTATTTT
size: -; D: -; V: TRBV28; J: TRBJ1-5; CDR3: CASSLSAGPTYQPQHF; DNA: TGTGCCAGCAGTTTATCCGCAGGGCCTACCTATCAGCCCCAGCATTTT
size: once; D: -; V: TRBV25-1; J: TRBJ2-2; CDR3: CASSESETDTGELFF; DNA: TGTGCCAGCAGTGAATCAGAGACTGACACCGGGGAACTGTTTTTT
size: -; D: -; V: TRBV28; J: TRBJ1-2; CDR3: CASSLWDPRQAAYGYTF; DNA: TGTGCCAGCAGTTTATGGGACCCTCGACAGGCAGCATATGGCTACACCTTC
size: -; D: -; V: TRBV21-1; J: TRBJ2-7; CDR3: CASSKAQAPYEQYF; DNA: TGTGCCAGCAGCAAAGCGCAGGCTCCTTACGAGCAGTACTTC
size: -; D: -; V: TRBV18; J: TRBJ1-6; CDR3: CASSQGQGNSPLHF; DNA: TGTGCCAGCTCACAGGGTCAGGGGAATTCACCCCTCCACTTT
size: -; D: -; V: TRBV28; J: TRBJ2-7; CDR3: CASSRDTSYEQYF; DNA: TGTGCCAGCAGCCGGGACACGTCCTACGAGCAGTACTTC
size: -; D: -; V: TRBV9; J: TRBJ1-6; CDR3: CASSRGPLNSPLHF; DNA: TGTGCCAGCAGCCGCGGGCCCTTAAATTCACCCCTCCACTTT
size: -; D: -; V: TRBV27; J: TRBJ1-1; CDR3: CASSFGALASTEAFF; DNA: TGTGCCAGCAGTTTCGGGGCCCTGGCGAGCACTGAAGCTTTCTTT
size: -; D: -; V: TRBV18; J: TRBJ1-3; CDR3: CASSPERGSGNTIYF; DNA: TGTGCCAGCTCACCAGAACGGGGCAGTGGAAACACCATATATTTT
size: -; D: -; V: TRBV7-6; J: TRBJ2-2; CDR3: CASSPGTQLTGELFF; DNA: TGTGCCAGCAGCCCCGGGACTCAACTCACCGGGGAGCTGTTTTTT
size: -; D: -; V: TRBV10-1; J: TRBJ2-7; CDR3: CASRDRRPSLRIHYISYEQYF; DNA: TGCGCCAGCAGGGACCGTAGACCCTCATTACGGATTCATTACATTTCCTACGAGCAGTACTTC
size: once; D: TRBD1; V: TRBV5-1; J: TRBJ1-4; CDR3: CASSLEGAWDEKLFF; DNA: TGCGCCAGCAGCTTGGAGGGGGCTTGGGATGAAAAACTGTTTTTT
size: -; D: -; V: TRBV6-6; J: TRBJ1-1; CDR3: CASSTGGPEAFF; DNA: TGTGCCAGCAGCACCGGGGGGCCTGAAGCTTTCTTT
size: -; D: -; V: TRBV9; J: TRBJ1-3; CDR3: CASRSSGNTIYF; DNA: TGTGCCAGCAGATCCTCTGGAAACACCATATATTTT
size: -; D: TRBD2; V: TRBV9; J: TRBJ2-5; CDR3: CASSGTTPTETQYF; DNA: TGTGCCAGCAGTGGGACTACACCCACCGAGACCCAGTACTTC
size: -; D: TRBD1; V: TRBV5-4; J: TRBJ2-3; CDR3: CASSPGQATDTQYF; DNA: TGTGCCAGCAGCCCGGGACAGGCCACAGATACGCAGTATTTT
size: -; D: -; V: TRBV10-3; J: TRBJ2-7; CDR3: CAIRTTVEAYEQYF; DNA: TGTGCCATCAGGACTACCGTCGAGGCCTACGAGCAGTACTTC
size: once; D: -; V: TRBV19; J: TRBJ1-5; CDR3: CASSIGRVSNQPQHF; DNA: TGTGCCAGTAGTATCGGCAGGGTGAGCAATCAGCCCCAGCATTTT
size: -; D: -; V: TRBV1; J: TRBJ2-3; CDR3: CTSSQAPKRDATSTDTQYF; DNA: TGCACCAGCAGCCAAGCCCCCAAGCGGGACGCGACTAGCACAGATACGCAGTATTTT
size: -; D: -; V: TRBV6-4; J: TRBJ2-1; CDR3: CASSASSYNEQFF; DNA: TGTGCCAGCAGTGCCTCCTCCTACAATGAGCAGTTCTTC
size: -; D: -; V: TRBV15; J: TRBJ2-3; CDR3: CATSRSETDTQYF; DNA: TGTGCCACCAGCAGATCGGAAACAGATACGCAGTATTTT
size: -; D: -; V: TRBV15; J: TRBJ2-1; CDR3: CATSSTGQGSDEQFF; DNA: TGTGCCACCAGCAGTACTGGACAAGGTAGTGATGAGCAGTTCTTC
size: -; D: TRBD2; V: TRBV4-1; J: TRBJ2-7; CDR3: CASSFGTSGSLYEQYF; DNA: TGCGCCAGCAGTTTCGGGACTAGCGGGAGTCTGTACGAGCAGTACTTC
size: -; D: -; V: TRBV6-1; J: TRBJ2-2; CDR3: CASRYPGFGELFF; DNA: TGTGCCAGCAGATACCCAGGGTTCGGGGAGCTGTTTTTT
size: -; D: TRBD1; V: TRBV5-1; J: TRBJ2-7; CDR3: CASSRDRVDPYEQYF; DNA: TGCGCCAGCAGCAGGGACAGGGTGGACCCCTACGAGCAGTACTTC
size: -; D: -; V: TRBV9; J: TRBJ1-1; CDR3: CASSVYEGGNTEAFF; DNA: TGTGCCAGCAGCGTATATGAAGGCGGGAACACTGAAGCTTTCTTT
size: -; D: -; V: TRBV19; J: TRBJ2-1; CDR3: CASSISTRGEQFF; DNA: TGTGCCAGTAGTATTTCGACGAGGGGCGAGCAGTTCTTC
size: -; D: -; V: TRBV5-1; J: TRBJ2-3; CDR3: CASSFGGTGSGDTQYF; DNA: TGCGCCAGCAGCTTCGGGGGAACAGGGTCGGGAGATACGCAGTATTTT
size: -; D: -; V: TRBV7-2; J: TRBJ2-3; CDR3: CASSSTRNTDTQYF; DNA: TGTGCCAGCAGTTCTACTAGAAACACAGATACGCAGTATTTT
size: -; D: -; V: TRBV18; J: TRBJ1-4; CDR3: CASSLVPATNEKLFF; DNA: TGTGCCAGCTCCCTCGTCCCAGCGACTAATGAAAAACTGTTTTTT
size: -; D: -; V: TRBV19; J: TRBJ2-5; CDR3: CASSTYRLWGETQYF; DNA: TGTGCCAGTAGTACCTATCGGCTCTGGGGGGAGACCCAGTACTTC
size: -; D: -; V: TRBV5-1; J: TRBJ2-7; CDR3: CASSLRTGGGDEQYF; DNA: TGCGCCAGCAGCTTGCGTACAGGGGGAGGGGACGAGCAGTACTTC
size: -; D: -; V: TRBV6-1; J: TRBJ2-3; CDR3: CASSEVDGEDTQYF; DNA: TGTGCCAGCAGTGAAGTTGACGGGGAAGATACGCAGTATTTT
size: -; D: -; V: TRBV6-1; J: TRBJ1-5; CDR3: CASSESGQPQHF; DNA: TGTGCCAGCAGTGAATCTGGTCAGCCCCAGCATTTT
size: -; D: -; V: TRBV19; J: TRBJ2-1; CDR3: CASSLKGYEQFF; DNA: TGTGCCAGTAGCTTAAAGGGATATGAGCAGTTCTTC
size: -; D: TRBD1; V: TRBV4-1; J: TRBJ1-5; CDR3: CASSQGADRGQPQHF; DNA: TGCGCCAGCAGCCAAGGGGCAGACAGGGGCCAGCCCCAGCATTTT
size: -; D: TRBD1; V: TRBV2; J: TRBJ1-2; CDR3: CASSQTGGDSGYTF; DNA: TGTGCCAGCAGCCAAACAGGGGGCGACTCTGGCTACACCTTC
size: -; D: TRBD1; V: TRBV5-6; J: TRBJ2-3; CDR3: CASSLGGQTDTQYF; DNA: TGTGCCAGCAGCTTGGGGGGACAGACAGATACGCAGTATTTT
size: once; D: TRBD1; V: TRBV7-9; J: TRBJ1-1; CDR3: CASSPRGQIEAFF; DNA: TGTGCCAGCAGCCCCCGGGGACAGATTGAAGCTTTCTTT
size: -; D: TRBD1; V: TRBV6-4; J: TRBJ2-1; CDR3: CASSEGTGVFNEQFF; DNA: TGTGCCAGCAGTGAGGGGACAGGGGTTTTCAATGAGCAGTTCTTC
size: -; D: TRBD1; V: TRBV5-4; J: TRBJ2-3; CDR3: CASSLPGQGRDTQYF; DNA: TGTGCCAGCAGCTTGCCGGGACAGGGAAGGGATACGCAGTATTTT
size: -; D: TRBD1; V: TRBV6-1; J: TRBJ2-7; CDR3: CASSIGTGEIYEQYF; DNA: TGTGCCAGCAGTATCGGGACAGGGGAGATCTACGAGCAGTACTTC
size: -; D: TRBD2; V: TRBV9; J: TRBJ2-3; CDR3: CASSDPWEREGLRRSDTQYF; DNA: TGTGCCAGCAGCGACCCTTGGGAGCGGGAGGGCCTACGTCGCTCAGATACGCAGTATTTT
size: -; D: -; V: TRBV25-1; J: TRBJ2-2; CDR3: CASSIQTDTGELFF; DNA: TGTGCCAGCAGTATCCAGACAGACACCGGGGAGCTGTTTTTT
size: -; D: TRBD2; V: TRBV6-1; J: TRBJ2-3; CDR3: CASSDSRGADTQYF; DNA: TGTGCCAGCAGTGACTCGCGGGGGGCAGATACGCAGTATTTT